The 20 T cell receptor beta chains below were found in one sample sequenced in a study of CD8 T cells in ankylosing spondylitis. TCRdb ran MiXCR on the 5' RACE reads and lists one entry per CDR3 protein. Seen here are a few hundred thousand distinct CDR3 sequences, 20% observed once, and the top ten hold about an eighth. The sample comprised blood, either unsorted or a sorted T cell fraction (not recorded which). The receptors were gathered from a male donor with ankylosing spondylitis or in good health (not recorded which).

This rearrangement joins TRBV20-1 to TRBJ2-3; no firm D call. Trimming pared 6 bases from V and 6 bases from J, leaving 10 bases between. The CDR3 is 11 amino acids. Per germline, CDR1 DFQATT and CDR2 SNEGSKA (reference sequence). The CDR3 loop is CSAPLVDTQYF. The CDR3 DNA follows: TGCAGTGCCCCCCTAGTTGATACGCAGTATTTT.

V and J are TRBV7-8 and TRBJ1-2; 10 bases are shared with TRBD1. Trimming removed 5 bases from V and 5 bases from J; junction bases left unmatched: 5. Germline CDR1 is SGHVS and CDR2 is FQNEAQ. This CDR3 comprises 14 residues. Here the CDR3 reads CASSPDRGPYGYTF. In nucleotides, the CDR3 is TGTGCCAGCAGCCCCGACAGGGGGCCTTATGGCTACACCTTC.

The rearrangement uses TRBV12-3 or TRBV12-4 and TRBJ2-4; 7 bases match TRBD1. Trimming at V came to 7 bases and at J to 6 bases, leaving 6 bases not matched to a gene. The CDR3 is made up of 13 amino acids. The CDR3 region is CASTPAGGNIQYF. CDR3 in DNA: TGTGCCAGCACTCCGGCAGGGGGAAACATTCAGTACTTC.

The chain employs TRBV18 and TRBJ2-7; D may be TRBD2 (6 bases). The CDR3 loop spans 15 amino acids. Trimming removed 3 bases from V and 0 bases from J, with 12 bases in between. CDR1 KGHSH and CDR2 LQKENI come from the germline V gene. CDR3 in DNA: TGTGCCAGCTCACCGGGGGACGGGGGCTCCTACGAGCAGTACTTC. Protein sequence: CASSPGDGGSYEQYF. Complete variable domain (other parts from reference TRBV18 and TRBJ2-7): NAGVMQNPRHLVRRRGQEARLRCSPMKGHSHVYWYRQLPEEGLKFMVYLQKENIIDESGMPKERFSAEFPKEGPSILRIQQVVRGDSAAYFCASSPGDGGSYEQYFGPGTRLTVT.

This clonotype was observed a few times. The rearrangement links TRBV6-1 to TRBJ2-1, with TRBD1 as a possible D gene (5 bases). V shed 6 bases and J shed 0 bases, with 12 bases lying between them. The CDR3 is made up of 15 amino acids. Germline lookup yields CDR1 MNHNS and CDR2 SASEGT. The chain's CDR3 is CASRRTPSSYNEQFF. CDR3 nucleotide sequence: TGTGCCAGCAGAAGGACACCGAGCTCCTACAATGAGCAGTTCTTC.

The V gene is TRBV12-3 or TRBV12-4, the J gene TRBJ2-3; D may be TRBD1 (6 bases). This CDR3 comprises 13 residues. Trimming pared 6 bases from V and 4 bases from J, leaving 11 bases between. The CDR3 loop reads CASRQGLADTQYF. The CDR3, as DNA: TGTGCCAGCAGACAGGGTTTGGCAGATACGCAGTATTTT.

The CDR3 nucleotides are TGCAGTGCTACGGAGGCGAGTACGCAGTATTTT. Protein sequence: CSATEASTQYF. The chain links TRBV20-1 to TRBJ2-3, with D perhaps matching TRBD2 (5 bases). The CDR3 totals 11 residues. Trimming removed 4 bases from V and 8 bases from J, with 10 bases in between. The V gene's germline CDR1 is DFQATT and CDR2 SNEGSKA (reference sequence).

There are a few counts of this clonotype. This sequence joins TRBV29-1 and TRBJ2-7; D remains unclear. The germline V and J ends were trimmed by 6 bases and 3 bases, with 12 bases remaining between them. Germline V gene data show CDR1 as SQVTM and CDR2 as ANQGSEA. The CDR3 runs 12 residues. The CDR3 reads CSVRIDGYEQYF. The CDR3 DNA sequence: TGCAGCGTCCGGATCGACGGCTACGAGCAGTACTTC.

This clonotype was detected only a few times. The chain recombines TRBV27 with TRBJ1-5; the D gene is possibly TRBD1 (5 bases). Per the germline V gene, CDR1 is MNHEY and CDR2 is SMNVEV (reference sequence). The CDR3 extends over 13 amino acids. The ends were cut back, 7 bases at V and 2 bases at J, with 9 bases in the middle. In nucleotides, the CDR3 is TGTGCCAGCATGGGGGGTGGCAATCAGCCCCAGCATTTT. It encodes CASMGGGNQPQHF.

This clonotype turned up a few times. This chain connects TRBV12-3 or TRBV12-4 to TRBJ1-1, with D hard to call. The CDR3 spans 14 residues. The V end was cut by 8 bases, the J end by 1 base, with 14 bases between. CDR3 sequence reads: CASGTSGSNTEAFF. CDR3 in DNA: TGTGCCAGCGGAACATCGGGGTCGAACACTGAAGCTTTCTTT.

There are a few counts of this clonotype. One junction end disagrees with the germline gene, perhaps due to a read error. DNA for the CDR3: TGTGCCAGCAGCCTAGCGGCCGGAGGACAGGGATCGAACACCGGGGAGCTGTTTTTT. This translates into CASSLAAGGQGSNTGELFF. The chain is built from TRBV11-1 and TRBJ2-2, with a weak D call TRBD1 (8 bases). This CDR3 contains 19 residues. CDR1 SGHAT and CDR2 FQDESV come from the germline V gene (reference sequence).

V and J are TRBV9 and TRBJ2-5, with D possibly being TRBD2 (5 bases). The V end lost 0 bases, the J end lost 4 bases, and 10 bases lay between the germline ends. CDR3 length: 14 amino acids. The germline gives CDR1 SGDLS, CDR2 YYNGEE. The CDR3, as DNA: TGTGCCAGCAGCGTAGGACGAGGGCCAGAGACCCAGTACTTC. It translates to CASSVGRGPETQYF. Full variable domain (missing parts from reference TRBV9 and TRBJ2-5): DSGVTQTPKHLITATGQRVTLRCSPRSGDLSVYWYQQSLDQGLQFLIQYYNGEERAKGNILERFSAQQFPDLHSELNLSSLELGDSALYFCASSVGRGPETQYFGPGTRLLVL.

The chain uses TRBV11-2 and TRBJ2-5; D is ambiguous. The CDR3 length is 14 residues. Between the trimmed V and J ends, which lost 3 bases and 5 bases, there was a span of 13 bases. Germline V gene sequence: CDR1 SGHAT, CDR2 FQNNGV. The CDR3 nucleotides read TGTGCCAGCAGCTTCTATAACGAGCAGGAGACCCAGTACTTC. Encoded protein: CASSFYNEQETQYF.

The V gene is TRBV7-9, the J gene TRBJ1-2, with 7 bases that match TRBD1. J was trimmed by 4 bases and V by 1 base; bases with no gene match: 9. The CDR3 has 16 amino acids. CDR1 is SEHNR, CDR2 FQNEAQ, per germline (reference sequence). The CDR3 DNA reads TGTGCCAGCAGCTTAGTCGGACAGGATCAAAGCTATGGCTACACCTTC. Encoded protein: CASSLVGQDQSYGYTF.

V usage is TRBV14 and J usage is TRBJ2-7; D is ambiguous. Germline CDR1 and CDR2: SGHDN and FVKESK. The CDR3 has 14 amino acids. V lost 0 bases and J lost 3, with 9 bases in between. The CDR3 DNA sequence: TGTGCCAGCAGCCAAGATGCCCTATTCTACGAGCAGTACTTC. Its protein is CASSQDALFYEQYF. The full variable domain, completed using reference TRBV14 and TRBJ2-7, is EAGVTQFPSHSVIEKGQTVTLRCDPISGHDNLYWYRRVMGKEIKFLLHFVKESKQDESGMPNNRFLAERTGGTYSTLKVQPAELEDSGVYFCASSQDALFYEQYFGPGTRLTVT.

To note about this clonotype: The junction and the germline gene differ at one end; a read error may be behind it. The chain links TRBV28 to TRBJ2-2; 9 bases are shared with TRBD1. This CDR3 contains 16 residues. CDR1 is MDHEN, CDR2 SYDVKM, per germline. The CDR3 sequence: CASGFIDRGDTGELFF. CDR3 nucleotide sequence: TGTGCCAGCGGTTTTATCGACAGGGGGGACACCGGGGAGCTGTTTTTT.

This clonotype was recorded a few times. The chain combines TRBV12-3 or TRBV12-4 with TRBJ2-3; maybe TRBD2 (5 bases). This CDR3 spans 13 amino acids. V was cut by 6 bases and J by 8 bases, with 15 bases left in between. In DNA, the CDR3 is TGTGCCAGCAGCCCTACTAGTGCGGGTACGCAGTATTTT. Translated: CASSPTSAGTQYF.

The genes are TRBV15 and TRBJ2-1, with D perhaps TRBD2 (5 bases). Germline V gene lookup returns CDR1 LNHNV and CDR2 YYDKDF (reference sequence). The V end lost 10 bases, the J end lost 5 bases, and 15 bases lay between the germline ends. The CDR3 loop spans 13 amino acids. CDR3 protein: CAIQLDGDNEQFF. CDR3 DNA sequence: TGTGCCATTCAATTAGACGGGGACAATGAGCAGTTCTTC.

The gene calls are TRBV7-8 and TRBJ2-7; 9 nucleotides align to TRBD1. Germline V gene lookup returns CDR1 SGHVS and CDR2 FQNEAQ. The CDR3 spans 15 residues. V lost 4 bases and J lost 4; bases outside the gene matches: 8. This chain's CDR3 is CASSSGDRAGYEQYF. CDR3 bases: TGTGCCAGCAGCTCCGGGGACAGGGCGGGGTACGAGCAGTACTTC.

This clonotype occurred a few times. The V and J genes are TRBV6-1 and TRBJ1-1; no clear D. The CDR3 loop spans 11 amino acids. Germline assignment: CDR1 MNHNS and CDR2 SASEGT. V lost 8 bases, J lost 1 base, and 5 bases lay in between. The DNA for the CDR3 is TGTGCCAGCGAGGGGAACACTGAAGCTTTCTTT. Translation gives CASEGNTEAFF.